The clone carrying this T cell receptor beta chain was counted at least ten times. Antigen specificity is unknown. The data belong to a study of T cells in Graves' hyperthyroidism and ophthalmopathy. Overall study: Upon initial diagnosis and before any treatment, peripheral blood was collected. The study's findings and limits: The blood repertoire included most of the expanded thyroid clonotypes above 0.001.

This CDR3 is built from 13 residues. Germline-derived CDR1 and CDR2 are LNHNV and YYDKDF (reference sequence). Trimming stripped 4 bases from V and 0 bases from J, with 3 bases between. TCR beta CDR3 sequences were amplified from RNA transcripts. When the TCR CDR3 underwent first-round RT-PCR, the HTBI primer set was used. Each CDR3 protein is one row after TCRdb ran MiXCR on the multiplex PCR reads. The data hold 460,000 or so distinct CDR3 sequences, with approximately 15% observed a single time. Hyperthyroidism patients were newly diagnosed, had disease duration under 2 months, and were aged 18 to 65 years. It was less than 13 ml of fresh peripheral blood that supplied the PBMCs.

The genes are TRBV15 and TRBJ2-2, with D unresolved. The TCR was taken from a woman under 30 with Graves' hyperthyroidism. The sequencing input was blood. For the CDR3, the DNA is TGTGCCACCAGCACTGCGAACACCGGGGAGCTGTTTTTT. It is translated as CATSTANTGELFF.